These 3 T cell receptor beta chains share one sample of origin, sequenced in a study of regulatory T cells in long-lasting Graves disease. Documented time point: newly diagnosed GD, antithyroid drugs for less than 3 months. PBMC-extracted RNA yielded the TCR library. Assembly of TCR beta libraries relied on iRepertoire HTBI primers together with Arm-PCR of CDR3 regions. MiXCR, applied by TCRdb to the multiplex PCR reads, yields one record per CDR3 protein. The sample carries over 300,000 distinct CDR3 sequences, around 16% recorded once. Sequences were derived from peripheral blood mononuclear cells (PBMCs), sampled at new diagnosis, from a patient treated with antithyroid drugs. The receptors derive from a female donor with Graves disease.

This clonotype was counted a few times. The rearrangement joins TRBV7-6 to TRBJ2-2; TRBD1 aligns across 8 bases. The V and J ends lost 5 bases and 0 bases, in that order; junction bases with no gene match: 5. CDR3 length equals 16 residues. CDR1 is SGHVS, CDR2 FNYEAQ, per germline. The CDR3 region has the DNA TGTGCCAGCAGCCAGGGGGCCAGACCGAACACCGGGGAGCTGTTTTTT. It yields the protein CASSQGARPNTGELFF.

This clonotype was counted ten times or more. This rearrangement joins TRBV20-1 to TRBJ2-1; TRBD2 aligns across 8 bases. Germline V gene lookup returns CDR1 DFQATT and CDR2 SNEGSKA (reference sequence). The CDR3 has 13 amino acids. Trimming removed 6 bases from V and 8 bases from J; junction bases left unmatched: 9. The CDR3 DNA is TGCAGTGCCAGGCTAGCGGGTCGCTATGAGCAGTTCTTC. Translated, it gives CSARLAGRYEQFF.

The sample holds a few counts of this clonotype. The chain couples TRBV20-1 to TRBJ1-1; D is undetermined. Looked up from germline, CDR1 is DFQATT and CDR2 is SNEGSKA (reference sequence). Between the trimmed V and J ends, which lost 2 bases and 0 bases, there was a span of 10 bases. The CDR3 runs to 14 residues. CDR3 sequence: CSARFTRLNTEAFF. The CDR3 DNA sequence: TGCAGTGCTAGATTCACACGATTGAACACTGAAGCTTTCTTT.